This section outlines one T cell receptor beta chain sequence together with its context. Its antigen remains unidentified. This entry comes from a study of T cell repertoires in cytomegalovirus infection. Whole-study results and caveats: Public TCR beta family frequency separated CMV-and-HLA carriers, including in an independent cohort.

TCRdb redid the calling of the reads with MiXCR, one entry per CDR3 protein. This sample carries about 740,000 distinct CDR3 sequences, about 40% of them seen once, and the ten largest clones take 2.8%. The specimen was PBMCs. The source of this sequence is a human donor in good health (CMV status not recorded). Some clones in this sample may be carry-over from other donors' samples.

The CDR3 region is CASRHRDRGRTGRTGELFF. The CDR3 coding sequence is TGTGCCAGTAGGCACCGGGACAGGGGTCGGACAGGTCGCACCGGGGAGCTGTTTTTT. This chain connects TRBV19 to TRBJ2-2; 10 bases fit TRBD1. Germline loops: CDR1 LNHDA, CDR2 SQIVND (reference sequence). J lost 4 bases, V lost 6 bases, and 17 bases had no gene match. CDR3 size: 19 residues.